Shown below are 31 T cell receptor beta chains from a single sample sequenced in a study of PD-1 blockade in classical Hodgkin lymphoma. Assay used: immunoSEQ multiplex PCR; TCRdb lists only in-frame clones, some missing. The table lists around 9,000 clones, 80% to 90% of them singletons. Regarding time point: cycle 4 day 1 (C4D1), after more than five weeks of nivolumab. Relapse after autologous stem cell transplantation occurred in every patient, and brentuximab vedotin exposure varied. The source material was peripheral blood mononuclear cells (PBMCs), sampled before the fourth cycle of nivolumab. These receptors were collected from a human donor with classical Hodgkin lymphoma.

The chain uses TRBV5-8 and TRBJ1-2; possibly TRBD1 for D (5 bases). V shed 4 bases and J shed 1 base, with 14 bases lying between them. CDR1 and CDR2 (germline): SGHTS, YDEGEE. This CDR3 is built from 15 residues. CDR3 loop: CASSPLGGVNYGYTF. DNA for the CDR3: TGTGCCAGCAGCCCTCTCGGGGGTGTTAACTATGGCTACACCTTC.

The chain is built from TRBV7-9 and TRBJ1-2, with 8 bases matching TRBD1. The ends lost 3 bases at V and 6 bases at J; junction bases unmatched: 0. Germline V gene data show CDR1 as SEHNR and CDR2 as FQNEAQ (reference sequence). CDR3 length: 12 residues. CDR3 amino acids: CASSLTGDGYTF. As DNA, the CDR3 is TGTGCCAGCAGCTTGACAGGGGATGGCTACACCTTC.

For the CDR3, the DNA is TGTGCCAGCACCATGGGGAAGGGCCCTAATTCACCCCTCCACTTT. Its protein is CASTMGKGPNSPLHF. This chain uses TRBV7-9 with TRBJ1-6, with D hard to call. The CDR3 runs to 15 residues. Germline CDR1 and CDR2: SEHNR and FQNEAQ (reference sequence). V lost 7 bases to trimming and J lost 6 bases, with 16 bases between them.

The gene calls are TRBV2 and TRBJ2-3; 12 bases map to TRBD2. Germline CDR1 SNHLY, CDR2 FYNNEI. Unmatched junction bases numbered 7, after V lost 7 bases and J lost 11 bases. The CDR3 runs to 13 residues. The CDR3 region is CASTGLAGTMQYF. CDR3 coding DNA: TGTGCCAGCACCGGACTAGCGGGGACCATGCAGTATTTT.

The chain employs TRBV6-5 and TRBJ2-7, with D unclear. This CDR3 comprises 14 residues. CDR1 and CDR2 from the germline V gene are MNHEY and SVGAGI. Trimming removed 2 bases at V and 2 bases at J, with 10 bases between. CDR3 protein: CASSYPTLAYEQYF. The CDR3, as DNA: TGTGCCAGCAGTTACCCGACGCTAGCCTACGAGCAGTACTTC.

The rearrangement joins TRBV10-3 to TRBJ2-3; 7 positions match TRBD2. This CDR3 has 15 residues. J lost 4 bases, V lost 0 bases, and 4 bases had no gene match. Germline loops: CDR1 ENHRY, CDR2 SYGVKD. The CDR3 sequence: CAISESSAGADTQYF. DNA for the CDR3: TGTGCCATCAGTGAGTCCTCTGCGGGGGCAGATACGCAGTATTTT.

V and J are TRBV10-3 and TRBJ2-7; a possible D gene is TRBD1 (6 bases). V was cut by 6 bases and J by 5 bases, with 14 bases left in between. This CDR3 spans 13 amino acids. CDR1 is ENHRY and CDR2 is SYGVKD in the germline V gene. This chain's CDR3 is CAIRGYRVNEQYF. Here the CDR3 DNA reads TGTGCCATCAGGGGTTACAGGGTGAACGAGCAGTACTTC.

The rearrangement joins TRBV7-9 to TRBJ1-1; tentatively, D is TRBD1 (5 bases). Germline V lookup: CDR1 SEHNR, CDR2 FQNEAQ (reference sequence). This CDR3 contains 12 residues. Trimming removed 6 bases from V and 8 bases from J, with 13 bases in between. CDR3 DNA: TGTGCCAGCAGTTCCACGGCAGGGGAAGCTTTCTTT. Amino acid sequence: CASSSTAGEAFF.

V gene TRBV5-8 combines with J gene TRBJ2-2; D is ambiguous. The CDR3 runs 14 residues. Germline loops: CDR1 SGHTS, CDR2 YDEGEE. The V end lost 0 bases, the J end lost 1 base, and 4 bases lay between the germline ends. This CDR3 is CASSLAGNTGELFF. CDR3 nucleotide sequence: TGTGCCAGCAGCTTGGCTGGGAACACCGGGGAGCTGTTTTTT.

The CDR3 nucleotides are TGTGCCAGCAGCTTAGAAGTTTTCCGCAGGGCAGATACGCAGTATTTT. This codes for CASSLEVFRRADTQYF. The chain joins TRBV7-6 to TRBJ2-3, with D maybe TRBD1 (5 bases). Trimming left V 1 base short and J 4 bases short, with 15 bases between. The germline gives CDR1 SGHVS, CDR2 FNYEAQ. The CDR3 length is 16 residues. Full variable domain (remainder filled in from reference TRBV7-6 and TRBJ2-3): GAGVSQSPRYKVTKRGQDVALRCDPISGHVSLYWYRQALGQGPEFLTYFNYEAQQDKSGLPNDRFSAERPEGSISTLTIQRTEQRDSAMYRCASSLEVFRRADTQYFGPGTRLTVL.

J is TRBJ2-2 and V is TRBV5-1, with D maybe TRBD1 (5 bases). CDR1 and CDR2 from the germline V gene are SGHRS and YFSETQ. The CDR3 has 16 amino acids. Deletions cut 2 bases from V and 5 bases from J, with 16 bases between. CDR3 in amino acids: CASSLGKGARTGELFF. The DNA for the CDR3 is TGCGCCAGCAGCTTAGGGAAAGGGGCCCGTACCGGGGAGCTGTTTTTT.

The chain joins TRBV4-3 to TRBJ1-6; D is unresolved. V lost 0 bases and J lost 5, with 14 bases in between. CDR3 size: 17 residues. CDR1 is LGHNA and CDR2 is YSLEER in the germline V gene. The CDR3 bases are TGCGCCAGCAGCCAAGATCTGACCTTACTAGATAATTCACCCCTCCACTTT. Its protein is CASSQDLTLLDNSPLHF.

DNA of the CDR3: TGCGCCAGCAGCTTGGGGACTTTGAACACTGAAGCTTTCTTT. Its protein product is CASSLGTLNTEAFF. The gene calls are TRBV5-1 and TRBJ1-1; D is undetermined. CDR1 and CDR2 from the germline V gene are SGHRS and YFSETQ. The CDR3 is 14 amino acids. The V end lost 0 bases, the J end lost 0 bases, and 6 bases lay between the germline ends.

V usage is TRBV5-1 and J usage is TRBJ2-1, with D hard to call. The length of the CDR3 is 14 residues. Deletions cut 4 bases from V and 0 bases from J, with 8 bases between. From germline, CDR1 is SGHRS and CDR2 YFSETQ. The CDR3 reads CASSDGSSYNEQFF. DNA of the CDR3: TGCGCCAGCAGCGATGGTAGCTCCTACAATGAGCAGTTCTTC.

The chain combines TRBV4-1 with TRBJ2-3; 9 positions match TRBD1. The CDR3 is made up of 19 amino acids. The germline V gene encodes CDR1 MGHRA and CDR2 YSYEKL. V lost 1 base, J lost 1 base, and 12 bases stayed unmatched. CDR3 sequence reads: CASSQVYGGTGLRTDTQYF. In DNA, the CDR3 is TGCGCCAGCAGCCAAGTCTACGGGGGGACAGGGTTGCGCACAGATACGCAGTATTTT.

This clone was counted between two and nine times. The chain has TRBV14 and TRBJ1-1; no firm D call. The germline CDR1 and CDR2 sequences are SGHDN and FVKESK. V lost 4 bases and J 1 base, leaving 10 bases between the germline ends. The CDR3 has 14 residues. The CDR3 spells CASSLPTANTEAFF. CDR3 coding DNA: TGTGCCAGCAGCCTACCTACAGCGAACACTGAAGCTTTCTTT.

V and J are TRBV6-6 and TRBJ1-5, with D perhaps TRBD1 (6 bases). V lost 4 bases, J lost 9 bases, and 16 bases lay in between. CDR1 is MNHNY, CDR2 SVGAGI, per germline (reference sequence). There are 14 residues in the CDR3. This CDR3 reads CASSSTGYDPPQHF. CDR3 DNA: TGTGCCAGCAGTTCTACAGGGTATGATCCGCCCCAGCATTTT.

This clone has just a few counts. This chain connects TRBV4-2 to TRBJ2-3, with D tentatively TRBD2 (6 bases). Trimming left V 1 base short and J 0 bases short, with 11 bases between. CDR3 length: 16 residues. From germline, CDR1 is LGHNA and CDR2 YNFKEQ. The CDR3 region has the DNA TGTGCCAGCAGCCAAGGGGCTAGCGCCAGCACAGATACGCAGTATTTT. This gives the protein CASSQGASASTDTQYF.

The CDR3 reads CASSLWGQIYEQYF. The CDR3 DNA reads TGTGCCAGCAGCTTATGGGGACAGATCTACGAGCAGTACTTC. The chain recombines TRBV7-2 with TRBJ2-7; TRBD1 aligns across 7 bases. V lost 2 bases to trimming and J lost 3 bases; unmatched junction nucleotides: 4. CDR1 and CDR2 (germline): SGHTA, FQGNSA. The CDR3 is made up of 14 amino acids.

This clone showed up just a few times. The chain combines TRBV7-2 with TRBJ1-1; TRBD1 agrees at 10 bases. This CDR3 has 16 residues. CDR1 SGHTA and CDR2 FQGNSA come from the germline V gene. J was trimmed by 3 bases and V by 5 bases; bases with no gene match: 9. The CDR3 region has the DNA TGTGCCAGCAGCACCCGACAGGGGGCCAGGTACACTGAAGCTTTCTTT. Its translation is CASSTRQGARYTEAFF.

The chain combines TRBV9 with TRBJ2-3; unclear D gene. The V gene lost 2 bases and the J gene lost 2 bases, with 12 bases spanning the gap. In germline, CDR1 is SGDLS, CDR2 YYNGEE. The CDR3 extends over 15 amino acids. CDR3 loop: CASSVRAGFTDTQYF. The CDR3, as DNA: TGTGCCAGCAGCGTTAGGGCCGGCTTCACAGATACGCAGTATTTT.

This sequence joins TRBV28 and TRBJ1-2, with D tentatively TRBD1 (6 bases). From germline, CDR1 is MDHEN and CDR2 SYDVKM. V was pared by 2 bases and J by 8 bases, with 21 bases between. The CDR3 sequence is 16 residues long. The CDR3 region is CASSLSGRGRGGGYTF. Written as DNA, the CDR3 is TGTGCCAGCAGTTTAAGTGGTCGGGGGCGCGGAGGGGGCTACACCTTC.

The chain is built from TRBV27 and TRBJ2-1; 10 bases are a match to TRBD2. The CDR3 covers 15 residues. V dropped 5 bases and J dropped 5; count of bases not matched to a gene: 6. The germline CDR1 and CDR2 sequences are MNHEY and SMNVEV (reference sequence). CDR3 sequence: CASSPFSGGHNEQFF. The CDR3 DNA sequence: TGTGCCAGCAGTCCCTTTAGCGGGGGGCACAATGAGCAGTTCTTC.

V gene TRBV4-1 combines with J gene TRBJ1-4; D ambiguous. V was clipped by 0 bases and J by 11 bases, with 10 bases between them. CDR1 MGHRA and CDR2 YSYEKL come from the germline V gene. The CDR3 extends over 13 amino acids. Here the CDR3 DNA reads TGCGCCAGCAGCCAAGATAAGCTTACCAAACTGTTTTTT. It encodes CASSQDKLTKLFF.

This clone was recorded a few times. Here the CDR3 DNA reads TGTGCCAGCGACACAGGGAACACTGAAGCTTTCTTT. Translation: CASDTGNTEAFF. The chain couples TRBV6-6 to TRBJ1-1, with a possible D match to TRBD1 (5 bases). Deletions cut 8 bases from V and 1 base from J, with 8 bases between. Germline CDR1 is MNHNY and CDR2 is SVGAGI (reference sequence). The CDR3 totals 12 residues.

This rearrangement joins TRBV5-1 to TRBJ1-3; 9 nucleotides line up with TRBD1. The trim removed 0 bases at V and 4 bases at J, leaving 2 bases unmatched. Germline CDR1 and CDR2: SGHRS and YFSETQ. CDR3 size: 15 residues. The DNA for the CDR3 is TGCGCCAGCAGCTTGGGGGACAGGGCGGGAAACACCATATATTTT. It is translated as CASSLGDRAGNTIYF.

The V gene is TRBV7-9, the J gene TRBJ2-4; 8 nucleotides line up with TRBD1. CDR3 length: 15 amino acids. V lost 6 bases, J lost 0 bases, and 4 bases stayed unmatched. Germline V lookup: CDR1 SEHNR, CDR2 FQNEAQ (reference sequence). CDR3 in DNA: TGTGCCAGCAGTGGACAGGGACCAGCCAAAAACATTCAGTACTTC. This sequence encodes CASSGQGPAKNIQYF.

This chain connects TRBV27 to TRBJ2-3; tentatively, D is TRBD1 (6 bases). Trimming pared 9 bases from V and 2 bases from J, leaving 12 bases between. CDR1 MNHEY and CDR2 SMNVEV come from the germline V gene (reference sequence). The CDR3 has 13 residues. The DNA of the CDR3 is TGTGCCAGTCGGGACACCAACACAGATACGCAGTATTTT. As protein: CASRDTNTDTQYF.

This chain links TRBV7-8 with TRBJ2-7; tentatively, D is TRBD1 (6 bases). Germline values: CDR1 SGHVS, CDR2 FQNEAQ. There are 14 residues in the CDR3. V lost 5 bases and J 4 bases, leaving 15 bases between the germline ends. The CDR3 region is CASSRTVRTYEQYF. CDR3 DNA: TGTGCCAGCAGCCGGACAGTCCGAACGTACGAGCAGTACTTC.

J is TRBJ2-2 and V is TRBV11-3; unclear D gene. Germline CDR1 SGHNT, CDR2 YENEEA. Trimming removed 3 bases at V and 6 bases at J, with 8 bases between. There are 13 residues in the CDR3. CDR3 in amino acids: CASSFSSSGELFF. DNA of the CDR3: TGTGCCAGCAGCTTCTCAAGTTCCGGGGAGCTGTTTTTT.

The rearrangement uses TRBV2 and TRBJ1-2; 7 positions agree with TRBD1. The CDR3 is 14 residues long. V dropped 3 bases and J dropped 4; count of bases not matched to a gene: 5. The germline CDR1 and CDR2 sequences are SNHLY and FYNNEI. The CDR3 DNA is TGTGCCAGCAGTGACAGGGGGGAGGGCTATGGCTACACCTTC. This gives the protein CASSDRGEGYGYTF.